The rows below give T cell receptor beta chains drawn from one sample of a study of OX40 agonist ivuxolimab in advanced cancers. Sequencing was performed with immunoSEQ multiplex PCR; in TCRdb, only in-frame clones are kept and a portion is missing. The sample consists of around 74,000 clones, approximately 89% of them appearing once. The input for sequencing was CD4+ or CD8+ T cells sorted from blood, taken in a trial of the OX40 agonist ivuxolimab. These receptors all stem from an adult with an advanced solid tumor such as melanoma, head and neck, liver or kidney cancer. Both conserved end residues are part of each CDR3.

V	J	CDR3
TRBV10-1	TRBJ1-1	CASSESNWGRGVNTEAFF
TRBV19	TRBJ2-4	CASSLDRGPFKNIQYF
TRBV2	TRBJ2-1	CASMRVTSGGNEQFF
TRBV28	TRBJ1-2	CASSPNAGTGNGYTF
TRBV5-4	TRBJ1-1	CASSPSVNTEAFF
TRBV28	TRBJ1-2	CASSLVYGTGDDYGYTF
TRBV7-2	TRBJ1-2	CASSSGGYGYTF
TRBV7-2	TRBJ2-3	CASSIRTSGGTDTQYF
TRBV10-1	TRBJ2-1	CASSESSPYNEQFF
TRBV9	TRBJ1-6	CASASGLGTANSPLHF
TRBV5-1	TRBJ2-1	CASSSQGLDEQFF
TRBV11-2	TRBJ1-2	CASSPRDRVSGYTF
TRBV30	TRBJ2-3	CAWSTGTSGGPSTDTQYF
TRBV19	TRBJ2-3	CASSGLTSGLTDTQYF
TRBV4-1	TRBJ1-3	CASSQDTVDGNTIYF
TRBV19	TRBJ1-2	CASSISVSDDGYTF
TRBV5-1	TRBJ2-3	CASSLGQAADTQYF
TRBV7-2	TRBJ2-7	CASSLRPGTSYEQYF
TRBV30	TRBJ1-2	CAWSLGHGYTF
TRBV2	TRBJ2-1	CASIVLGASYNEQFF
TRBV19	TRBJ2-1	CASSPGTGALGEQFF
TRBV13	TRBJ1-2	CASSRGDRTGDGYTF
TRBV7-9	TRBJ1-3	CASSRTGGRGNTIYF
TRBV6-6	TRBJ2-7	CASTASGTVYEQYF
TRBV6-5	TRBJ1-3	CASLTPGRDTIYF
TRBV2	TRBJ2-3	CASRASGADTQYF
TRBV28	TRBJ1-2	CASSLPLASYGYTF
TRBV28	TRBJ1-2	CASSLPGQGIIYGYTF
TRBV18	TRBJ2-5	CASSRQGSGETQYF
TRBV7-2	TRBJ2-1	CASSLGPGRSYNEQFF
TRBV2	TRBJ1-3	CASSLQAVGGNTIYF
TRBV7-2	TRBJ1-2	CASSPSGSRGANYGYTF
TRBV2	TRBJ2-5	CASSEQGGEETQYF
TRBV4-1	TRBJ1-4	CASSQNRGRESLFF
TRBV5-5	TRBJ1-1	CASTQAQGWTEAFF
TRBV5-1	TRBJ2-6	CASSLRPLLTPTGGVAGANVLTF
TRBV10-3	TRBJ1-1	CAARSIGAEAFF